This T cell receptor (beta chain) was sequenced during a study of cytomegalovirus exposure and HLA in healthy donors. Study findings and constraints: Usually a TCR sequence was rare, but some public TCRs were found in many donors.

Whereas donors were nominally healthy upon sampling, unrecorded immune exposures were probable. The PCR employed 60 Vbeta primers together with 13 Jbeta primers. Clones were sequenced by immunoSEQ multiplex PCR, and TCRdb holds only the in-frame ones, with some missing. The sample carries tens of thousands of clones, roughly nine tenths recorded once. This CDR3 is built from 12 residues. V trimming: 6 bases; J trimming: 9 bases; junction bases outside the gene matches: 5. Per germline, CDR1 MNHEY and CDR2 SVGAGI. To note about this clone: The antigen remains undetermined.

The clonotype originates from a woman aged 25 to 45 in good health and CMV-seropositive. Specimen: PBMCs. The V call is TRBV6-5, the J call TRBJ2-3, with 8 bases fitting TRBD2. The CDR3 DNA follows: TGTGCCAGCAGCGGGAGGGGAAGGACGCAGTATTTT. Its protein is CASSGRGRTQYF.